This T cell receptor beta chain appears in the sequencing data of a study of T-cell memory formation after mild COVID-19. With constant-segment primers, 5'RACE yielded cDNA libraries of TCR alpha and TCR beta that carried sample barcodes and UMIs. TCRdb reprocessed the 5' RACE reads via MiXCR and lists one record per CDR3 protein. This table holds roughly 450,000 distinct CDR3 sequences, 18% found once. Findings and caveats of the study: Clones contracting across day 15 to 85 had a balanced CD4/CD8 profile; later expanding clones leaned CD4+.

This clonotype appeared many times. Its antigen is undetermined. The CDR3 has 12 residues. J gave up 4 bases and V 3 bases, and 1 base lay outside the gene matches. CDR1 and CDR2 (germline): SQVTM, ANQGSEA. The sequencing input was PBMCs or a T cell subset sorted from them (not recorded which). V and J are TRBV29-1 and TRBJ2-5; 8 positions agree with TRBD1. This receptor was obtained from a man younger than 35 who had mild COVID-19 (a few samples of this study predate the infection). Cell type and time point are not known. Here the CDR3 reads CSVDGQGETQYF. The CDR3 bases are TGCAGCGTTGATGGACAGGGAGAGACCCAGTACTTC.